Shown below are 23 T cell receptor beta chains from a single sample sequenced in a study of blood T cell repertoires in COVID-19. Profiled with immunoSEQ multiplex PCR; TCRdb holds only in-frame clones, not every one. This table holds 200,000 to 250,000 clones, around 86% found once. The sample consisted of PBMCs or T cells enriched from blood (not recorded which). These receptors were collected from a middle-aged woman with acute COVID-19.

This CDR3 reads CASSRGTAEVWNTEAFF. The CDR3 DNA reads as TGCGCCAGCAGCCGCGGGACAGCGGAGGTGTGGAACACTGAAGCTTTCTTT. V and J are TRBV4-1 and TRBJ1-1; 7 positions match TRBD1. Germline values: CDR1 MGHRA, CDR2 YSYEKL. This CDR3 has 17 amino acids. After removal of 4 bases from V and 1 base from J, the junction contained 12 bases not matched to a gene.

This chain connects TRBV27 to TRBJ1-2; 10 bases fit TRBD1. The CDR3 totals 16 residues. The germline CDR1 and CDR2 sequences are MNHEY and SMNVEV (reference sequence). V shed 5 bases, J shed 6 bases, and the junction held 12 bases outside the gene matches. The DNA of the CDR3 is TGTGCCAGCAGTCCTATCCGGGGACAGGGGTTACATGGCTACACCTTC. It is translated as CASSPIRGQGLHGYTF.

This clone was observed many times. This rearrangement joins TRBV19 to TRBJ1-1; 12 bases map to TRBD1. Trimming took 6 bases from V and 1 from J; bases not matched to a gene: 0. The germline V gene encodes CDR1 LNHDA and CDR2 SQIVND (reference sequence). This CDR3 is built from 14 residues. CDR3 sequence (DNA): TGTGCCAGTAGGGGACAGGGGGCGAACACTGAAGCTTTCTTT. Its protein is CASRGQGANTEAFF.

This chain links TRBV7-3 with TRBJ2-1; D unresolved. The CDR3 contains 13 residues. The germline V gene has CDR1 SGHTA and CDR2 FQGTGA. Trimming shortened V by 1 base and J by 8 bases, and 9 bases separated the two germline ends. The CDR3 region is CASSLRAFDEQFF. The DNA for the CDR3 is TGTGCCAGCAGCTTAAGAGCTTTCGATGAGCAGTTCTTC.

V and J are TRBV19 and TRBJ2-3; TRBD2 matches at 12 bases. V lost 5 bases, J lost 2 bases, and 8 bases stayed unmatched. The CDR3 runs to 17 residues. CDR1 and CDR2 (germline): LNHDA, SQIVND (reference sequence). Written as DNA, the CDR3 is TGTGCCAGTAGTCCAACTGGACTAGCGGGGTACACAGATACGCAGTATTTT. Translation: CASSPTGLAGYTDTQYF. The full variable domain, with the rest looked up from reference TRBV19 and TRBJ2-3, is DGGITQSPKYLFRKEGQNVTLSCEQNLNHDAMYWYRQDPGQGLRLIYYSQIVNDFQKGDIAEGYSVSREKKESFPLTVTSAQKNPTAFYLCASSPTGLAGYTDTQYFGPGTRLTVL.

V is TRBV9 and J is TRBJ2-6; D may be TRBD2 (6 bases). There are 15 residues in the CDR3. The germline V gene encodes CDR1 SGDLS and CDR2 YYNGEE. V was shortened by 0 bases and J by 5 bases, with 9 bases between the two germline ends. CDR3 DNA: TGTGCCAGCAGCGTAGTGGGGGGACGGGCCAACGTCCTGACTTTC. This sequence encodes CASSVVGGRANVLTF.

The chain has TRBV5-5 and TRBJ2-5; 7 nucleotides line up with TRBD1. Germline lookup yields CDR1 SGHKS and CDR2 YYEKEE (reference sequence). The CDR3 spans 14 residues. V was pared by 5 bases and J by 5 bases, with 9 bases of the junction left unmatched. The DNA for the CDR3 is TGTGCCAGCAGGTCCCCGGGACAGAAGGAGACCCAGTACTTC. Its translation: CASRSPGQKETQYF.

In DNA form, the CDR3 reads TGTGCCAGCAGCTTAAATCCGGGACTTACCTACGAGCAGTACTTC. Translating gives CASSLNPGLTYEQYF. This chain joins TRBV7-9 and TRBJ2-7, with D tentatively TRBD2 (6 bases). Trimming shortened V by 2 bases and J by 2 bases, and 13 bases separated the two germline ends. This CDR3 is 15 amino acids long. Germline values: CDR1 SEHNR, CDR2 FQNEAQ (reference sequence).

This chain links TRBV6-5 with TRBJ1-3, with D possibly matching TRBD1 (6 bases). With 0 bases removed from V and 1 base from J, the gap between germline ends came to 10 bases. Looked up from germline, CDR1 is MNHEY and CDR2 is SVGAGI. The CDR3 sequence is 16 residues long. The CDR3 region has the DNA TGTGCCAGCAGTTACTCCCGACAGGCTTCTGGAAACACCATATATTTT. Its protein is CASSYSRQASGNTIYF.

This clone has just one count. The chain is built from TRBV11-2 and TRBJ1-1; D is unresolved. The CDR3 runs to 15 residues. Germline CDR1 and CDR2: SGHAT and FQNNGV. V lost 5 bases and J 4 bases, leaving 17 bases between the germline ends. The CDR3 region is CASSPPSGSFTEAFF. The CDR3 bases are TGTGCCAGCAGCCCCCCCTCTGGCAGTTTCACTGAAGCTTTCTTT.

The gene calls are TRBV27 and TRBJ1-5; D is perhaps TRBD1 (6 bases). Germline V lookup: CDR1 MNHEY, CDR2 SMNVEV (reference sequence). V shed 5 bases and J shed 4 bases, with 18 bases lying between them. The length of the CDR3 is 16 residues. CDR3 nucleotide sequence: TGTGCCAGCAGTCCGAACCCCCAGGGGTCTAATCAGCCCCAGCATTTT. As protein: CASSPNPQGSNQPQHF.

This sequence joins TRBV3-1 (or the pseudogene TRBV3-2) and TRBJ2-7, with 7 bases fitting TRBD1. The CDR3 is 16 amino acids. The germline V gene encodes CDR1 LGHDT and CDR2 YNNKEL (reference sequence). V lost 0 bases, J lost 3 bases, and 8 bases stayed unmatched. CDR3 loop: CASSQDPGQVSYEQYF. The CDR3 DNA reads TGTGCCAGCAGCCAAGATCCTGGACAGGTCAGCTACGAGCAGTACTTC.

CDR3 loop: CASSPLRTGNSPLHF. The CDR3, as DNA: TGTGCCAGCAGCCCACTCAGGACAGGGAATTCACCCCTCCACTTT. The chain is built from TRBV11-2 and TRBJ1-6; 8 bases map to TRBD1. CDR1 and CDR2 (germline): SGHAT, FQNNGV. The CDR3 is 15 residues long. V gave up 5 bases and J gave up 7 bases; unmatched junction bases: 7. Based on the CDR3 plus reference TRBV11-2 and TRBJ1-6, the full variable domain is EAGVAQSPRYKIIEKRQSVAFWCNPISGHATLYWYQQILGQGPKLLIQFQNNGVVDDSQLPKDRFSAERLKGVDSTLKIQPAKLEDSAVYLCASSPLRTGNSPLHFGNGTRLTVT.

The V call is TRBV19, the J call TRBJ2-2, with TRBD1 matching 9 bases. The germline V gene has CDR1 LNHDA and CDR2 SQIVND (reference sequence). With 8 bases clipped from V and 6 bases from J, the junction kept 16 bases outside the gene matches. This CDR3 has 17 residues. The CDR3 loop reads CASGLWGGTGFSGELFF. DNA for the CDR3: TGTGCCAGTGGACTTTGGGGGGGGACAGGGTTCTCCGGGGAGCTGTTTTTT.

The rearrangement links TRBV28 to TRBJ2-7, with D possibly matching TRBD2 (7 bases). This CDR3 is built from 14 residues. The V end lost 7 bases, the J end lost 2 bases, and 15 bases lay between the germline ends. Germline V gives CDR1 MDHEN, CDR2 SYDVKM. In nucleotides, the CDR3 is TGTGCCAGCACCCCCGGGGGGCATACCTACGAGCAGTACTTC. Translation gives CASTPGGHTYEQYF.

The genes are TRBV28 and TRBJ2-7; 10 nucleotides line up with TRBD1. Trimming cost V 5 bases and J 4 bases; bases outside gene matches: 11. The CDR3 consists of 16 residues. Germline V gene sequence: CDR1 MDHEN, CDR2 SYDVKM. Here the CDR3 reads CASSTQDRGLVYEQYF. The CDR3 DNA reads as TGTGCCAGCAGTACACAAGACAGGGGGCTGGTATACGAGCAGTACTTC.

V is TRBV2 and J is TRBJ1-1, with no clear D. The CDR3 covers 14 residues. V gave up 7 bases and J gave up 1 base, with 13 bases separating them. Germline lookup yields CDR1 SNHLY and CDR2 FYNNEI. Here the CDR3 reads CASTLSSGNTEAFF. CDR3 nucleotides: TGTGCCAGCACCTTATCATCCGGGAACACTGAAGCTTTCTTT.

The CDR3 loop is CASSPYRPGQGYEQYF. CDR3 coding DNA: TGTGCCAGCAGTCCCTACCGTCCGGGACAGGGGTACGAGCAGTACTTC. The chain joins TRBV27 to TRBJ2-7; 10 bases match TRBD1. CDR1 is MNHEY and CDR2 is SMNVEV in the germline V gene (reference sequence). CDR3 length equals 16 residues. V shed 5 bases and J 4 bases; nucleotides not matched to a gene: 11.

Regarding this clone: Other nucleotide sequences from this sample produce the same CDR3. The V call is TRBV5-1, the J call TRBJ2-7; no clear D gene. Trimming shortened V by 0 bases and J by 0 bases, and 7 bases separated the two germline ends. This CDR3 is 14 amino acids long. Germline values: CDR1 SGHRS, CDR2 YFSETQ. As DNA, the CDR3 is TGCGCCAGCAGCTTGGCCACGGGCTCCTACGAGCAGTACTTC. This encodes CASSLATGSYEQYF.

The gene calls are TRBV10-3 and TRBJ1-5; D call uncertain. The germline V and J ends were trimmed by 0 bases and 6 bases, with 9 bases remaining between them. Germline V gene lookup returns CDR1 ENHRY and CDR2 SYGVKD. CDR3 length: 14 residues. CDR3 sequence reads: CAISESHGVQPQHF. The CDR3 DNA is TGTGCCATCAGTGAGTCACACGGGGTTCAGCCCCAGCATTTT.

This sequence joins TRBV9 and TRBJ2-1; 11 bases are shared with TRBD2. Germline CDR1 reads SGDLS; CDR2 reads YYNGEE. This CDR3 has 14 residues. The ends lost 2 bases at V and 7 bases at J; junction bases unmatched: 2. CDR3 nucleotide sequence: TGTGCCAGCAGCGTTAGCGGGAGGGAGAATGAGCAGTTCTTC. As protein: CASSVSGRENEQFF.

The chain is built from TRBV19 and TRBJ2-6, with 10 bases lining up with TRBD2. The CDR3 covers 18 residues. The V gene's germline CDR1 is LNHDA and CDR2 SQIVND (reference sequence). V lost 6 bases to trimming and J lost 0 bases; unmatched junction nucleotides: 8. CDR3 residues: CASRALAGVRSGANVLTF. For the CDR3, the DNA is TGTGCCAGTAGAGCGCTAGCGGGAGTACGCTCTGGGGCCAACGTCCTGACTTTC.

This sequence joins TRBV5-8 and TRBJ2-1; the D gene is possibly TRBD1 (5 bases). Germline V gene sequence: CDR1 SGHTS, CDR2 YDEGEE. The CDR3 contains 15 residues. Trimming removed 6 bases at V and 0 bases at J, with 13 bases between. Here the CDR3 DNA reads TGTGCCAGCATCAAGGGGCGGAGCTCCTACAATGAGCAGTTCTTC. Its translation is CASIKGRSSYNEQFF.